Here is one TCR beta chain with its context. Its antigen is undetermined. V dropped 4 bases and J dropped 5; count of bases not matched to a gene: 16. The CDR3 extends over 18 amino acids. The data stem from a study of shared clonotypes between healthy human individuals. Study results and caveats: Naive subsets usually exceeded memory subsets in estimated richness. Non-shared clonotypes had lower generation probabilities than clonotypes shared by all four sorted-subset donors.

CD45RO-negative cells were positively selected for CCR7, leaving out terminally differentiated effector memory CD45RA+ cells. Clones were sequenced by immunoSEQ multiplex PCR, and TCRdb holds only the in-frame ones, with some missing. This table holds more than 2 million clones, 80% to 95% found once. This chain links TRBV5-3 with TRBJ1-4; TRBD1 aligns across 8 bases. TRBV5-3 is annotated as an ORF whose role is uncertain. The sample was naive CD8+ T cells from PBMCs. This receptor was taken from a man younger than 35 in good health. Some clones in this sample may be carry-over from other donors' samples. The CDR3 protein is CARSRDRGLLKRNEKLFF. As DNA, the CDR3 is TGTGCCAGAAGCAGAGACAGGGGCTTGTTAAAAAGAAATGAAAAACTGTTTTTT.